A single sample is the source of the 10 T cell receptor beta chains below, sequenced in a study of blood T cells in healthy people across ages. A second PCR of about 6 to 11 cycles used a sample-barcoded 5' primer and a J-beta primer mix. Using its own MiXCR run on the 5' RACE reads, TCRdb lists one record per CDR3 protein. Of about 1.4 million distinct CDR3 sequences in the sample, roughly 64% were seen once. The specimen sequenced was blood. The receptors shown here come from a man aged 18 to 29 in good health.

The rearrangement links TRBV6-2 or TRBV6-3 to TRBJ1-5; no definite D call. V lost 5 bases and J 8 bases, leaving 10 bases between the germline ends. This CDR3 spans 12 amino acids. Germline-derived CDR1 and CDR2 are MNHEY and SVGEGT. CDR3 amino acids: CASSEGPEPQHF. The DNA of the CDR3 is TGTGCCAGCAGTGAAGGTCCGGAGCCCCAGCATTTT.

The CDR3 protein is CASSATGIRYEQYF. The CDR3 nucleotides read TGTGCCAGCAGCGCGACAGGGATCCGATACGAGCAGTACTTC. The chain links TRBV25-1 to TRBJ2-4; 7 bases align to TRBD1. The DNA end lines up better with TRBJ2-7; the J call may be wrong. Germline lookup yields CDR1 MGHDK and CDR2 SYGVNS. CDR3 length: 14 residues.

The chain carries TRBV4-1 and TRBJ2-3; D is undetermined. The CDR3 has 13 residues. Germline-derived CDR1 and CDR2 are MGHRA and YSYEKL. The germline V and J ends were trimmed by 2 bases and 2 bases, with 5 bases remaining between them. The CDR3: CASSQIVTDTQYF. CDR3 nucleotides: TGCGCCAGCAGCCAAATAGTCACAGATACGCAGTATTTT.

This clonotype was seen more than once but under ten times. The J gene is TRBJ2-5, the V gene TRBV12-3 or TRBV12-4; D gene unclear. This CDR3 spans 14 amino acids. V was cut by 0 bases and J by 1 base, with 6 bases left in between. The CDR3 loop reads CASSLANRQETQYF. In DNA, the CDR3 is TGTGCCAGCAGTTTAGCGAACCGCCAAGAGACCCAGTACTTC.

The genes are TRBV3-1 and TRBJ2-4; 13 positions match TRBD2. The J call may be mistaken, given a closer DNA end match to TRBJ2-7. The length of the CDR3 is 15 residues. Germline loops: CDR1 LGHDT, CDR2 YNNKEL (reference sequence). CDR3 in DNA: TGTGCCAGCAGCCATACGGGACTAGCGGGAATCGAGCAGTACTTC. Its protein product is CASSHTGLAGIEQYF.

The chain combines TRBV29-1 with TRBJ2-3; D uncertain. The CDR3 totals 12 residues. Trimming pared 3 bases from V and 1 base from J, leaving 5 bases between. The germline CDR1 and CDR2 sequences are SQVTM and ANQGSEA. The DNA for the CDR3 is TGCAGCGTTGATACGGGCACAGATACGCAGTATTTT. Translated, it gives CSVDTGTDTQYF.

The V and J genes are TRBV7-9 and TRBJ2-5; D remains unclear. Germline V gene data show CDR1 as SEHNR and CDR2 as FQNEAQ (reference sequence). This CDR3 region has 12 residues. V gave up 5 bases and J gave up 7 bases, with 11 bases separating them. The CDR3 bases are TGTGCCAGCAGCCCAGCTGAAGCGACCCAGTACTTC. Encoded protein: CASSPAEATQYF. The full variable domain, in which reference TRBV7-9 and TRBJ2-5 provide the parts outside the CDR3, is DTGVSQNPRHKITKRGQNVTFRCDPISEHNRLYWYRQTLGQGPEFLTYFQNEAQLEKSRLLSDRFSAERPKGSFSTLEIQRTEQGDSAMYLCASSPAEATQYFGPGTRLLVL.

The chain combines TRBV4-3 with TRBJ2-7; the D gene is possibly TRBD2 (7 bases). The DNA end is a closer match to TRBJ2-5, so the J assignment may be wrong. This CDR3 contains 16 residues. Looked up from germline, CDR1 is LGHNA and CDR2 is YSLEER. The CDR3 nucleotides read TGCGCCAGCAGCCAGGGGGGGGCTCCACCCTGGGAGACCCAGTACTTC. Its translation is CASSQGGAPPWETQYF.

The chain carries TRBV3-1 and TRBJ2-5; 12 bases agree with TRBD2. The trim removed 0 bases at V and 11 bases at J, leaving 7 bases unmatched. The germline V gene encodes CDR1 LGHDT and CDR2 YNNKEL (reference sequence). The CDR3 consists of 15 residues. This CDR3 is CASSQDMSSGGEQYF. DNA of the CDR3: TGTGCCAGCAGCCAAGATATGTCTAGCGGGGGGGAGCAGTACTTC.

The V call is TRBV4-3, the J call TRBJ2-7; perhaps TRBD1 as D (6 bases). Germline values: CDR1 LGHNA, CDR2 YSLEER. CDR3 size: 15 residues. Deletions cut 1 base from V and 4 bases from J, with 14 bases between. The CDR3 sequence is CASSQVQGNRYEQYF. As DNA, the CDR3 is TGCGCCAGCAGCCAAGTTCAGGGGAATCGGTACGAGCAGTACTTC.